Below, 5 T cell receptor beta chains from the same sample are listed, as sequenced in a study of CD8 T cells in Susac syndrome. A quantity of roughly 0.5 to 1 ug RNA underwent reverse transcription using random hexamers. Each CDR3 protein gets one entry after TCRdb re-called the immunoSEQ multiplex PCR reads with MiXCR. The profile shows around 170,000 distinct CDR3 sequences, roughly 95% of them singletons. Sequencing used CD4+ T cells from PBMCs. These receptors came from a human donor with Susac syndrome.

V and J are TRBV6-6 and TRBJ1-1, with D perhaps matching TRBD1 (5 bases). This CDR3 comprises 13 residues. V was pared by 2 bases and J by 10 bases, with 14 bases between. Germline V lookup: CDR1 MNHNY, CDR2 SVGAGI (reference sequence). CDR3 coding DNA: TGTGCCAGCAGTTACCGGGGCAGCGGGGGAGCTTTCTTT. It translates to CASSYRGSGGAFF.

The chain combines TRBV4-3 with TRBJ2-7, with D tentatively TRBD2 (6 bases). CDR1 and CDR2 (germline): LGHNA, YSLEER. This CDR3 is built from 13 residues. V was shortened by 5 bases and J by 6 bases, with 14 bases between the two germline ends. CDR3 protein: CASSCRREGEQYV. The CDR3 region has the DNA TGCGCCAGCAGCTGTCGGAGGGAAGGCGAGCAGTACGTC.

The chain uses TRBV6-5 and TRBJ2-6; TRBD1 might be the D (5 bases). Germline V CDR1 and CDR2: MNHEY, SVGAGI. The CDR3 totals 14 residues. Deletions cut 8 bases from V and 2 bases from J, with 10 bases between. The CDR3 DNA sequence: TGTGCCAGCGTTAGGGGCACTGGGGCCAACGTCCTGACTTTC. This encodes CASVRGTGANVLTF.

The chain has TRBV30 and TRBJ1-5; D possibly corresponds to TRBD1 (5 bases). The V end lost 0 bases, the J end lost 6 bases, and 15 bases lay between the germline ends. The CDR3 totals 15 residues. Germline CDR1 GTSNPN, CDR2 SVGIG (reference sequence). The CDR3 nucleotides are TGTGCCTGGAGTGTACGAGGGGCTGGGGGTCAGCCCCAGCATTTT. Residues: CAWSVRGAGGQPQHF.

The chain's CDR3 is CASSHTGVPGKLFF. CDR3 DNA: TGTGCCAGCAGTCATACAGGGGTCCCCGGAAAACTGTTTTTT. The chain joins TRBV25-1 to TRBJ1-4; 7 nucleotides align to TRBD1. Germline values: CDR1 MGHDK, CDR2 SYGVNS. V lost 5 bases and J lost 10; bases outside the gene matches: 10. The CDR3 contains 14 residues.